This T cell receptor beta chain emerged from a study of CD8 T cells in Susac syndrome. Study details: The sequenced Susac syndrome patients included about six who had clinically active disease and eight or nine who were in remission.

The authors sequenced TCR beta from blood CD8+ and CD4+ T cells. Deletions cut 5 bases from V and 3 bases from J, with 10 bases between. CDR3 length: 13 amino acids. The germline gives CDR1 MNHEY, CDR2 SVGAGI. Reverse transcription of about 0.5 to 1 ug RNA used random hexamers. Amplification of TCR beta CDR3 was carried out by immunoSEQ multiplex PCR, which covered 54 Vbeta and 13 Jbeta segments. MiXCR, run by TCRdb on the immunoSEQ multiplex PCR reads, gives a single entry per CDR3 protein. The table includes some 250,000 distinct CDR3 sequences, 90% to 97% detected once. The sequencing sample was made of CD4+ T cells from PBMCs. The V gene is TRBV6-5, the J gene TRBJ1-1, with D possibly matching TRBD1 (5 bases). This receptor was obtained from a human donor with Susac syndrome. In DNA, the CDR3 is TGTGCCAGCAGTCGGCGGGGGGACACTGAAGCTTTCTTT. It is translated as CASSRRGDTEAFF.